This T cell receptor (beta chain) was identified in a study of blood T cell repertoires in COVID-19. In the study overall: Acute-phase and convalescent COVID-19 samples originated in the United States, Italy and Spain. T cells, B-cell-depleted T cells, or PBMCs provided the cDNA or gDNA that served as material.

Source study methods: The authors estimated nucleated cell counts from reference gene primer amplification. Using immunoSEQ multiplex PCR, the repertoire was profiled, and TCRdb retains in-frame clones only, with some absent. D and trimming were read from the DNA, whereas the V and J calls and clone size are those reported in that table. The data hold around 130,000 clones, with under 90% observed a single time. Remarks on this clone: The junction and the germline gene differ at one end; a read error may be behind it.

The sequence was collected from a woman in her 70s with acute or convalescent COVID-19. The sequenced sample was peripheral blood.

The CDR3 here is CATSRRDGSYEQYF. As DNA, the CDR3 is TGTGCCACCAGCCGGCGGGACGGCTCCTACGAGCAGTACTTC. The chain uses TRBV5-6 and TRBJ2-7; weak D call: TRBD2 (6 bases). The CDR3 length is 14 residues. Germline V gives CDR1 SGHDT, CDR2 YYEEEE.